This T cell receptor (beta chain) was documented in a study of T cell repertoires in cytomegalovirus infection. Study in general: Public signatures in TCR beta pointed to CMV infection and matching HLA type. Study-wide results and limits: Clonotypes of TCR beta that were HLA-C-restricted and CMV-specific dominated the ex vivo response.

The CDR3 has 15 amino acids. CDR1 and CDR2 from the germline V gene are SGHVS and FNYEAQ. Regarding this clonotype: Its antigen remains unknown. One end of the junction is discordant with germline, which a read error may explain.

TCRdb reprocessed the reads with MiXCR, giving one entry per CDR3 protein. The data show just under 550,000 distinct CDR3 sequences, more than 25% seen once. The clonotype comes from a human donor in good health (CMV status not recorded). Some clones in this sample may be carry-over from other donors' samples. What was sequenced was PBMCs. This chain joins TRBV7-6 and TRBJ2-3; perhaps TRBD2 as D (5 bases). CDR3 nucleotides: TGTGGCAGCACCCCCCGGGGTGGTCCCGCAGATACGCAGTATTTT. Its translation is CGSTPRGGPADTQYF.